A single sample gave rise to the 17 T cell receptor beta chains below, sequenced in a study of blood T cell repertoires in COVID-19. The assay was immunoSEQ multiplex PCR, and TCRdb's table has in-frame clones only and misses some. This table has about 190,000 clones, around 80% appearing once. The sequenced sample consisted of peripheral blood. Receptors were obtained from a man aged 60 to 75 with acute or convalescent COVID-19.

V is TRBV12-3 or TRBV12-4 and J is TRBJ1-1; D unresolved. The ends were cut back, 6 bases at V and 5 bases at J, with 7 bases in the middle. This CDR3 is 11 amino acids long. Here the CDR3 reads CASSLRTEAFF. The CDR3 DNA sequence: TGTGCCAGCAGCTTGAGGACTGAAGCTTTCTTT.

Only a few counts were recorded for this clone. This chain joins TRBV19 and TRBJ1-1; 9 nucleotides match TRBD1. The germline V gene encodes CDR1 LNHDA and CDR2 SQIVND (reference sequence). The CDR3 is 15 amino acids. Germline trimming cut 7 bases from V and 1 base from J; bases unmatched to any gene: 7. CDR3 nucleotides: TGTGCCAGTATTGCGACAGGGGGTGGGAACACTGAAGCTTTCTTT. This gives the protein CASIATGGGNTEAFF.

The rearrangement links TRBV7-8 to TRBJ2-7, with TRBD2 matching 8 bases. CDR1 is SGHVS and CDR2 is FQNEAQ in the germline V gene. The CDR3 extends over 16 amino acids. Trimming at V came to 5 bases and at J to 4 bases, leaving 13 bases not matched to a gene. In nucleotides, the CDR3 is TGTGCCAGCAGCCCTCTTGGGGGACTAGAACTATACGAGCAGTACTTC. This codes for CASSPLGGLELYEQYF.

This chain connects TRBV7-2 to TRBJ1-5, with TRBD1 matching 9 bases. The germline CDR1 and CDR2 sequences are SGHTA and FQGNSA. V shed 5 bases and J 1 base; nucleotides not matched to a gene: 9. The length of the CDR3 is 17 residues. The CDR3 sequence is CASSITGGFQSNQPQHF. As DNA, the CDR3 is TGTGCCAGCAGCATTACAGGGGGCTTTCAGAGCAATCAGCCCCAGCATTTT.

J is TRBJ2-2 and V is TRBV7-8; D might be TRBD1 (6 bases). The germline CDR1 and CDR2 sequences are SGHVS and FQNEAQ. The CDR3 has 13 residues. V was trimmed by 9 bases and J by 1 base, leaving 9 bases between them. CDR3 loop: CASQTGNTGELFF. The DNA for the CDR3 is TGTGCCAGTCAGACAGGGAACACCGGGGAGCTGTTTTTT.

This chain joins TRBV5-1 and TRBJ2-3; D unclear. Looked up from germline, CDR1 is SGHRS and CDR2 is YFSETQ. V lost 2 bases and J lost 0, with 7 bases in between. The CDR3 runs to 14 residues. DNA for the CDR3: TGCGCCAGCAGCTTTGGAGACAGCACAGATACGCAGTATTTT. Amino acid sequence: CASSFGDSTDTQYF.

This clone was seen a single time. This chain links TRBV2 with TRBJ2-4; 10 bases are a match to TRBD1. V lost 10 bases and J lost 5; bases outside the gene matches: 5. CDR3 length equals 13 residues. Per germline, CDR1 SNHLY and CDR2 FYNNEI. CDR3 in amino acids: CATRDRGENIQYF. The CDR3 nucleotides are TGTGCCACCCGGGACAGGGGTGAAAACATTCAGTACTTC.

The chain recombines TRBV6-5 with TRBJ1-5; a possible D gene is TRBD1 (6 bases). This CDR3 comprises 15 residues. The V and J ends lost 6 bases and 0 bases respectively, with 12 bases between them. Germline-derived CDR1 and CDR2 are MNHEY and SVGAGI. DNA of the CDR3: TGTGCCAGCAGCCAGGGGTTCGATAGCAATCAGCCCCAGCATTTT. It specifies CASSQGFDSNQPQHF.

The chain employs TRBV15 and TRBJ2-5; D is uncertain. Trimming pared 5 bases from V and 0 bases from J, leaving 13 bases between. The CDR3 is made up of 15 amino acids. Per germline, CDR1 LNHNV and CDR2 YYDKDF (reference sequence). This chain's CDR3 is CATSRPAGYQETQYF. Written as DNA, the CDR3 is TGTGCCACCAGCCGGCCCGCCGGGTACCAAGAGACCCAGTACTTC.

In its sample, this clone was seen once. The rearrangement links TRBV24-1 to TRBJ2-2, with D tentatively TRBD1 (5 bases). V lost 4 bases and J 5 bases, leaving 13 bases between the germline ends. Germline V CDR1 and CDR2: KGHDR, SFDVKD. The CDR3 is 15 residues long. The CDR3 reads CATSDQGRPTGELFF. The CDR3 DNA reads TGTGCCACCAGTGACCAGGGTAGACCAACCGGGGAGCTGTTTTTT.

This clone was counted a few times. J is TRBJ2-7 and V is TRBV2; unclear D gene. CDR1 and CDR2 from the germline V gene are SNHLY and FYNNEI. With 7 bases removed from V and 6 bases from J, the gap between germline ends came to 10 bases. The CDR3 runs 11 residues. The CDR3 coding sequence is TGTGCCAGCACCCCCGGTAGCGAGCAGTACTTC. This gives the protein CASTPGSEQYF.

The J gene is TRBJ2-1, the V gene TRBV7-2; maybe TRBD1 (6 bases). Germline CDR1 is SGHTA and CDR2 is FQGNSA. The CDR3 consists of 15 residues. V gave up 2 bases and J gave up 10 bases, with 18 bases separating them. Here the CDR3 DNA reads TGTGCCAGCAGCTTAAGGGGGACAATTGTCTGGGAGCAGTTCTTC. It encodes CASSLRGTIVWEQFF.

V and J are TRBV21-1 and TRBJ2-3; the tabulated D call, TRBD1, remains unverified against the DNA. TRBV21-1 is a pseudogene locus. The CDR3 totals 16 residues. In nucleotides, the CDR3 is TGTGCCAGCAGCGAAACGGGACAGGGTAGAAGAGATACGCAGTATTTT. Encoded protein: CASSETGQGRRDTQYF.

This clone turned up a few times. V usage is TRBV5-4 and J usage is TRBJ2-5; TRBD1 is a possible D gene (5 bases). V gave up 0 bases and J gave up 5 bases, with 11 bases separating them. This CDR3 has 14 residues. Per the germline V gene, CDR1 is SGHNT and CDR2 is YYREEE (reference sequence). The DNA of the CDR3 is TGTGCCAGCAGCTTGGTGTTAGGGGCTGAGACCCAGTACTTC. Translating gives CASSLVLGAETQYF.

This sequence joins TRBV7-9 and TRBJ1-6; 7 bases agree with TRBD1. With V trimmed by 1 base and J by 6 bases, 3 bases remained unmatched. The CDR3 totals 15 residues. Germline V gives CDR1 SEHNR, CDR2 FQNEAQ (reference sequence). The CDR3 protein is CASSLEGGVNSPLHF. The CDR3 DNA reads as TGTGCCAGCAGCTTAGAAGGGGGCGTTAATTCACCCCTCCACTTT.

The chain links TRBV7-3 to TRBJ2-1; D is unclear. V lost 3 bases and J lost 4, with 7 bases in between. The CDR3 consists of 13 residues. Germline V gives CDR1 SGHTA, CDR2 FQGTGA. The CDR3 bases are TGTGCCAGCAGCTTCGACAAGTACAATGAGCAGTTCTTC. It translates to CASSFDKYNEQFF.

This clone was recorded a few times. CDR3 nucleotide sequence: TGTGCCAGCGGGCCTAGCGGGATAAATACGCAGTATTTT. Protein product: CASGPSGINTQYF. The chain combines TRBV3-1 (or the pseudogene TRBV3-2) with TRBJ2-3; 9 bases are a match to TRBD2. The CDR3 covers 13 residues. The V gene end was trimmed by 8 bases and the J gene end by 7 bases; junction bases not matched to a gene: 7. Looked up from germline, CDR1 is LGHDT and CDR2 is YNNKEL (reference sequence).